A selection of T cell receptor beta chains follows, all from one sample in a study of T cells after posttransplantation cyclophosphamide. Data came from immunoSEQ multiplex PCR; TCRdb stores just in-frame clones and leaves some out. The sample has over 15,000 clones, around four fifths seen once. Sequencing was carried out using memory CD4+ T cells sorted from blood. The receptors derive from a man younger than 40 in good health and a related stem cell transplant donor. The CDR3 runs from the conserved cysteine through the conserved F or W. A D gene is named only where the DNA matches it firmly. Not every row has a clone size; where given, it reads once, few, many or a size class.

D: TRBD1
size: .
J: TRBJ1-5
V: TRBV5-5
DNA: TGTGCCAGCAGCAAGGACAGGGTCCAGCCCCAGCATTTT
CDR3: CASSKDRVQPQHF

D: .
size: .
J: TRBJ1-2
V: TRBV19
DNA: TGTGCCAGTAGTATGGGGGGGTTCTATGGCTACACCTTC
CDR3: CASSMGGFYGYTF

D: TRBD2
size: .
J: TRBJ2-4
V: TRBV5-1
DNA: TGCGCCAGCAGCTTGCTAGCGGGGGGGCCGGGAGCCAAAAACATTCAGTACTTC
CDR3: CASSLLAGGPGAKNIQYF

D: .
size: .
J: TRBJ2-2
V: TRBV5-1
DNA: TGCGCCAGCAGCTTATCTCCTATCGGGGAGCTGTTTTTT
CDR3: CASSLSPIGELFF

D: TRBD1
size: few
J: TRBJ1-6
V: TRBV9
DNA: TGTGCCAGCAGCCCGACAGGGGGTTCCTATAATTCACCCCTCCACTTT
CDR3: CASSPTGGSYNSPLHF

D: .
size: .
J: TRBJ2-1
V: TRBV9
DNA: TGTGCCAGCAGCCCCGCCGGAGGGGCGGAGCAGTTCTTC
CDR3: CASSPAGGAEQFF

D: TRBD1
size: .
J: TRBJ2-3
V: TRBV7-7
DNA: TGTGCCAGCAGCAAATTTCCGGGGACAGGGAGCACAGATACGCAGTATTTT
CDR3: CASSKFPGTGSTDTQYF

D: .
size: .
J: TRBJ1-2
V: TRBV28
DNA: TGTGCCAGCAGTTCCCCCGGGGGGCGAGCGTATGGCTACACCTTC
CDR3: CASSSPGGRAYGYTF

D: .
size: .
J: TRBJ2-1
V: TRBV7-9
DNA: TGTGCCAGCAGCTTAGGCAGGGCTACCTACAATGAGCAGTTCTTC
CDR3: CASSLGRATYNEQFF

D: TRBD1
size: .
J: TRBJ2-4
V: TRBV2
DNA: TGTGCCAGCAGTAAACAGGGGTTAGCCAAAAACATTCAGTACTTC
CDR3: CASSKQGLAKNIQYF

D: .
size: .
J: TRBJ1-6
V: TRBV28
DNA: TGTGCCAGCAGTCCCCGGGGGGAACGATCACCCCTCCACTTT
CDR3: CASSPRGERSPLHF

D: .
size: .
J: TRBJ2-7
V: TRBV10-3
DNA: TGTGCCATCAAGGTGGCGGGGCGCGAGCAGTACTTC
CDR3: CAIKVAGREQYF

D: .
size: few
J: TRBJ2-2
V: TRBV6-4
DNA: TGTGCCAGCAGTCCGGGACTCACGAACACCGGGGAGCTGTTTTTT
CDR3: CASSPGLTNTGELFF

D: TRBD1
size: .
J: TRBJ2-6
V: TRBV7-9
DNA: TGTGCCAGCAGCAAGCCAGGGGGCGCGGGGGCCAACGTCCTGACTTTC
CDR3: CASSKPGGAGANVLTF

D: .
size: .
J: TRBJ2-3
V: TRBV19
DNA: TGTGCCAGCCGCTTGTCCGGGGATACGCAGTATTTT
CDR3: CASRLSGDTQYF

D: TRBD1
size: .
J: TRBJ1-6
V: TRBV9
DNA: TGTGCCAGCAGCGTACTACAGGGGGGTTCACCCCTCCACTTT
CDR3: CASSVLQGGSPLHF

D: TRBD2
size: .
J: TRBJ2-7
V: TRBV14
DNA: TGTGCCAGCAGCCAAGTGGCCGCGGCGGGGGCCTACGAGCAGTACTTC
CDR3: CASSQVAAAGAYEQYF

D: TRBD1
size: .
J: TRBJ2-1
V: TRBV25-1
DNA: TGTGCCAGCGCCGGACAGGGGGCTAATAATGAGCAGTTCTTC
CDR3: CASAGQGANNEQFF

D: TRBD1
size: few
J: TRBJ2-4
V: TRBV5-5
DNA: TGTGCCAGCAGCTTGGCACTTCGGGACAGGGTAACCAAAAACATTCAGTACTTC
CDR3: CASSLALRDRVTKNIQYF

D: TRBD2
size: .
J: TRBJ2-5
V: TRBV6-5
DNA: TGTGCCAGCAGCCGGAGCGGGGGGCAGGCGGAGACCCAGTACTTC
CDR3: CASSRSGGQAETQYF

D: .
size: .
J: TRBJ2-3
V: TRBV5-6
DNA: TGTGCCAGCAGCTTGAGGGAAAGGGGCCAGGCAGATACGCAGTATTTT
CDR3: CASSLRERGQADTQYF

D: TRBD2
size: .
J: TRBJ2-6
V: TRBV9
DNA: TGTGCCAGCACCGCGGGGGGGACAAAATTCTCTGGGGCCAACGTCCTGACTTTC
CDR3: CASTAGGTKFSGANVLTF

D: TRBD1
size: .
J: TRBJ1-5
V: TRBV18
DNA: TGTGCCAGCTCACCCCGGACAGGGGCCAATCAGCCCCAGCATTTT
CDR3: CASSPRTGANQPQHF

D: TRBD2
size: .
J: TRBJ2-1
V: TRBV11-2
DNA: TGTGCCAGCTCTAATCCGCGACTAGCGGCCTTGCAGCAGTTCTTC
CDR3: CASSNPRLAALQQFF

D: .
size: .
J: TRBJ1-5
V: TRBV7-2
DNA: TGTGCCAGCAGCTTCCGGGGCAATCAGCCCCAGCATTTT
CDR3: CASSFRGNQPQHF

D: TRBD2
size: .
J: TRBJ2-5
V: TRBV6-1
DNA: TGTGCCAGCACTAAAAGCGGGGGGGCCATGGAGACCCAGTACTTC
CDR3: CASTKSGGAMETQYF

D: .
size: .
J: TRBJ2-3
V: TRBV7-2
DNA: TGTGCCAGCAGCCCCCGAGGCGGGGCACCCGGGAATACGCAGTATTTT
CDR3: CASSPRGGAPGNTQYF

D: .
size: .
J: TRBJ2-3
V: TRBV5-1
DNA: TGCGCCAGCAGCTTAGGGGGGGCGGGGTCGGATACGCAGTATTTT
CDR3: CASSLGGAGSDTQYF